This T cell receptor (beta chain) derives from a study of identifying expanded T cells in peripheral blood. Regarding the study as a whole: Across healthy donors, higher total template counts meant significantly greater approximately two-week count variance.

CDR1 and CDR2 (germline): LGHNA, YNFKEQ. There are 16 residues in the CDR3. V was clipped by 0 bases and J by 1 base; unmatched bases: 6. Clones were sequenced by immunoSEQ multiplex PCR, and TCRdb holds only the in-frame ones, with some missing. The sample has 60,000 to 70,000 clones, about 87% seen once. On this clone: What it binds is not known. The identical CDR3 is also encoded by other nucleotide sequences in the sample.

The sequencing input was blood. The chain recombines TRBV4-2 with TRBJ2-7, with TRBD1 matching 7 bases. The source of this sequence is a person between 18 and 70 years old in good health. The CDR3: CASSQDPAGGSYEQYF. The CDR3 nucleotides are TGTGCCAGCAGCCAAGATCCGGCAGGGGGATCCTACGAGCAGTACTTC.